This passage covers 30 T cell receptor beta chains from one sample sequenced in a study of regulatory T cells in long-lasting Graves disease. Stated time point: newly diagnosed GD, antithyroid drugs for less than 3 months. There was RNA extracted from PBMCs, and the TCR library was made from it. To make TCR beta libraries, researchers used iRepertoire HTBI primers and Arm-PCR of CDR3 regions. TCRdb independently ran MiXCR on the multiplex PCR reads; one entry per CDR3 protein. The data show about 200,000 distinct CDR3 sequences, roughly 18% seen once. These data were also filed under a second study, of T cells in Graves' hyperthyroidism and ophthalmopathy.

Material: peripheral blood mononuclear cells (PBMCs), obtained at new diagnosis, from a patient treated with antithyroid drugs. The receptors originated from a woman in her twenties or thirties with Graves disease.

This clonotype has ten or more counts. CDR3 sequence: CATQDTTNEKLFF. CDR3 in DNA: TGTGCCACGCAGGATACAACTAATGAAAAACTGTTTTTT. This chain connects TRBV28 to TRBJ1-4; D uncertain. The V end was cut by 10 bases, the J end by 0 bases, with 9 bases between. Germline V CDR1 and CDR2: MDHEN, SYDVKM. CDR3 length: 13 residues. Full variable domain (missing parts from reference TRBV28 and TRBJ1-4): DVKVTQSSRYLVKRTGEKVFLECVQDMDHENMFWYRQDPGLGLRLIYFSYDVKMKEKGDIPEGYSVSREKKERFSLILESASTNQTSMYLCATQDTTNEKLFFGSGTQLSVL.

This chain joins TRBV2 and TRBJ2-1; 13 bases are a match to TRBD2. The ends lost 0 bases at V and 7 bases at J; junction bases unmatched: 9. CDR3 length equals 18 residues. Germline CDR1 is SNHLY and CDR2 is FYNNEI. The DNA for the CDR3 is TGTGCCAGCAGTGAAGCTGTACTAGCGGGAGGGGGGTGGAATGAGCAGTTCTTC. It yields the protein CASSEAVLAGGGWNEQFF.

This sequence joins TRBV5-4 and TRBJ2-1, with unresolved D. This CDR3 has 14 residues. Germline loops: CDR1 SGHNT, CDR2 YYREEE (reference sequence). Trimming took off 1 base at V and 10 bases at J, with 15 bases between the two ends. The chain's CDR3 is CASSLPQVDGEQFF. DNA of the CDR3: TGTGCCAGCAGCTTGCCGCAGGTAGACGGAGAGCAGTTCTTC.

This clonotype showed up many times. This chain links TRBV7-3 with TRBJ2-1; D unclear. The CDR3 has 13 residues. Per the germline V gene, CDR1 is SGHTA and CDR2 is FQGTGA. The germline V and J ends were trimmed by 0 bases and 9 bases, with 9 bases remaining between them. CDR3 coding DNA: TGTGCCAGCAGCTTAACGTCGGGTTTTGAGCAGTTCTTC. This encodes CASSLTSGFEQFF.

On this clonotype: Being one base from a much bigger clone, this may be a read error. In this CDR3 the conserved last residue, phenylalanine or tryptophan, is missing, so a read error is likely. CDR3 amino acids: CSEVGRSYNEQFY. The CDR3 nucleotides are TGCAGTGAGGTCGGGAGGTCCTACAATGAGCAGTTCTAC. J is TRBJ2-1 and V is TRBV20-1, with 7 positions matching TRBD2. Trimming removed 7 bases from V and 1 base from J; junction bases left unmatched: 4. The CDR3 length is 13 residues. CDR1 and CDR2 (germline): DFQATT, SNEGSKA (reference sequence).

This clonotype has only one observation. V is TRBV19 and J is TRBJ2-1; 9 nucleotides agree with TRBD2. The trim removed 6 bases at V and 2 bases at J, leaving 5 bases unmatched. The CDR3 has 15 residues. The germline gives CDR1 LNHDA, CDR2 SQIVND (reference sequence). The CDR3 region is CASRFAGGAYNEQFF. The CDR3 DNA is TGTGCCAGTAGATTTGCGGGGGGGGCCTACAATGAGCAGTTCTTC.

This clonotype was found many times. CDR3 in amino acids: CASRPGRSYGYTF. DNA for the CDR3: TGTGCCAGCAGACCCGGACGGAGCTATGGCTACACCTTC. The chain combines TRBV6-1 with TRBJ1-2; no clear D. Trimming left V 6 bases short and J 4 bases short, with 12 bases between. Per germline, CDR1 MNHNS and CDR2 SASEGT. The CDR3 length is 13 residues.

This clonotype was observed at least ten times. This CDR3 is CASSYRGRGEKLFF. The DNA of the CDR3 is TGTGCCAGCAGTTACCGGGGTAGGGGGGAAAAACTGTTTTTT. The chain couples TRBV6-5 to TRBJ1-4, with a weak D call TRBD1 (6 bases). Germline V gives CDR1 MNHEY, CDR2 SVGAGI. V shed 2 bases and J shed 8 bases, with 12 bases lying between them. CDR3 length: 14 residues.

This clonotype was counted at least ten times. The V and J genes are TRBV20-1 and TRBJ2-7, with 11 bases that match TRBD2. This CDR3 is 15 amino acids long. CDR1 and CDR2 (germline): DFQATT, SNEGSKA (reference sequence). V shed 5 bases, J shed 2 bases, and the junction held 8 bases outside the gene matches. The CDR3 reads CSAPQLAGGTYEQYF. CDR3 nucleotides: TGCAGTGCTCCCCAGCTAGCGGGAGGCACCTACGAGCAGTACTTC.

A note on this clonotype: This likely stems from a read error, as it lies one base from a far larger clone. The chain is built from TRBV15 and TRBJ1-1; D remains ambiguous. Germline CDR1 and CDR2: LNHNV and YYDKDF (reference sequence). The CDR3 runs to 12 residues. The CDR3 protein is CATSYLGDTQCF. The CDR3 DNA sequence: TGTGCCACCAGTTACCTAGGAGATACGCAGTGTTTT.

This clonotype was observed at least ten times. The chain employs TRBV6-1 and TRBJ1-4; D not resolved. Germline-derived CDR1 and CDR2 are MNHNS and SASEGT. The V end lost 5 bases, the J end lost 8 bases, and 18 bases lay between the germline ends. The CDR3 extends over 15 amino acids. The chain's CDR3 is CASSPTWVQREKLFF. CDR3 coding DNA: TGTGCCAGCAGTCCGACTTGGGTGCAGAGGGAAAAACTGTTTTTT.

There are many counts of this clonotype. The chain recombines TRBV7-2 with TRBJ1-2; maybe TRBD1 (5 bases). Germline loops: CDR1 SGHTA, CDR2 FQGNSA. The CDR3 is 14 residues long. The V end was cut by 3 bases, the J end by 0 bases, with 8 bases between. The CDR3 DNA follows: TGTGCCAGCAGCTTCAGGGATTCTAACTATGGCTACACCTTC. It codes for CASSFRDSNYGYTF.

The table lists this clonotype with many counts. V usage is TRBV7-2 and J usage is TRBJ1-2; D is uncertain. Germline values: CDR1 SGHTA, CDR2 FQGNSA. The CDR3 has 16 amino acids. V lost 5 bases to trimming and J lost 2 bases, with 18 bases between them. CDR3 sequence (DNA): TGTGCCAGCAGCCGCCCTCGGAAGGAGGCCAACTATGGCTACACCTTC. This sequence encodes CASSRPRKEANYGYTF.

In its sample, this clonotype was seen many times. The chain joins TRBV3-1 to TRBJ1-5; D unresolved. The CDR3 runs to 13 residues. Germline V gene data show CDR1 as LGHDT and CDR2 as YNNKEL (reference sequence). Trimming took off 1 base at V and 5 bases at J, with 6 bases between the two ends. CDR3 region: CASSQGGDQPQHF. Written as DNA, the CDR3 is TGTGCCAGCAGCCAAGGTGGGGATCAGCCCCAGCATTTT.

V and J are TRBV5-6 and TRBJ1-5, with 9 bases lining up with TRBD1. Germline V gene data show CDR1 as SGHDT and CDR2 as YYEEEE. V shed 4 bases, J shed 5 bases, and the junction held 10 bases outside the gene matches. This CDR3 is 16 amino acids long. In nucleotides, the CDR3 is TGTGCCAGCAGCGTAGGGTCCAGGACAGGGGATCAGCCCCAGCATTTT. It codes for CASSVGSRTGDQPQHF.

This clonotype was counted many times. The chain recombines TRBV28 with TRBJ2-3; 7 bases match TRBD2. Germline V CDR1 and CDR2: MDHEN, SYDVKM. CDR3 length: 15 amino acids. V trimming: 5 bases; J trimming: 2 bases; junction bases outside the gene matches: 7. CDR3 coding DNA: TGTGCCAGCAGTCCGCGGGACTACAACACAGATACGCAGTATTTT. Amino acids: CASSPRDYNTDTQYF.

The chain joins TRBV11-2 to TRBJ2-1; D possibly matches TRBD1 or TRBD2 (7 bases each). The ends were cut back, 5 bases at V and 12 bases at J, with 23 bases in the middle. The CDR3 consists of 15 residues. In germline, CDR1 is SGHAT, CDR2 FQNNGV. The CDR3 nucleotides read TGTGCCAGCAGCCAACAGGGGACCGGCCGGGGGGTGCAGTTCTTC. Encoded protein: CASSQQGTGRGVQFF.

This clonotype was recorded a few times. The chain uses TRBV6-2 or TRBV6-3 and TRBJ1-4; possibly TRBD1 for D (5 bases). V dropped 6 bases and J dropped 0 bases, with 11 bases sitting between them. The germline gives CDR1 MNHEY, CDR2 SVGEGT. The length of the CDR3 is 15 residues. CDR3 loop: CASRRQPTTNEKLFF. The DNA of the CDR3 is TGTGCCAGCAGGAGACAGCCTACAACTAATGAAAAACTGTTTTTT.

The rearrangement joins TRBV5-1 to TRBJ2-1; tentative D call: TRBD1 (8 bases). The CDR3 is 17 amino acids. V dropped 4 bases and J dropped 1 base, with 18 bases sitting between them. The germline gives CDR1 SGHRS, CDR2 YFSETQ. CDR3 in DNA: TGCGCCAGCAGCGGACTAGGTGGACAGGGATCCTACAATGAGCAGTTCTTC. Translated, it gives CASSGLGGQGSYNEQFF.

This clonotype occurred many times. DNA of the CDR3: TGTGCCAGCAGCACCGGGGACGGCACTGAAGCTTTCTTT. As protein: CASSTGDGTEAFF. The chain has TRBV13 and TRBJ1-1; a possible D gene is TRBD1 (5 bases). V lost 5 bases and J 4 bases, leaving 11 bases between the germline ends. The CDR3 length is 13 residues. Germline loops: CDR1 PRHDT, CDR2 FYEKMQ (reference sequence).

This clonotype was observed many times. This chain connects TRBV20-1 to TRBJ2-2; D might be TRBD2 (5 bases). The ends were cut back, 6 bases at V and 6 bases at J, with 11 bases in the middle. The germline CDR1 and CDR2 sequences are DFQATT and SNEGSKA (reference sequence). The CDR3 extends over 12 amino acids. This CDR3 reads CSAPDWAGELFF. Here the CDR3 DNA reads TGCAGTGCCCCGGACTGGGCCGGGGAGCTGTTTTTT.

There are many counts of this clonotype. The chain couples TRBV2 to TRBJ2-5; D is perhaps TRBD1 (7 bases). V was pared by 6 bases and J by 0 bases, with 14 bases between. Germline CDR1 reads SNHLY; CDR2 reads FYNNEI. CDR3 length: 15 amino acids. CDR3: CASSPQGGYQETQYF. As DNA, the CDR3 is TGTGCCAGCAGCCCCCAGGGGGGCTACCAAGAGACCCAGTACTTC.

This clonotype was picked up many times. The chain has TRBV6-1 and TRBJ2-7; 7 bases are shared with TRBD2. The CDR3 is 13 residues long. V shed 10 bases, J shed 0 bases, and the junction held 6 bases outside the gene matches. The germline gives CDR1 MNHNS, CDR2 SASEGT. The CDR3 DNA is TGTGCCACGGCGCGGGAGTTCTCCTACGAGCAGTACTTC. Amino acid sequence: CATAREFSYEQYF.

This clonotype was detected ten times or more. The rearrangement links TRBV12-3 or TRBV12-4 to TRBJ2-6, with TRBD2 identical over 12 bases. The CDR3 extends over 19 amino acids. The junction had 9 bases not matched to a gene; V was cut back by 6 bases and J by 0 bases. CDR3 in amino acids: CASRDLAGGLASGANVLTF. The CDR3 DNA follows: TGTGCCAGCAGAGATCTAGCGGGGGGGCTTGCCTCTGGGGCCAACGTCCTGACTTTC.

This clonotype was observed at least ten times. The V call is TRBV18, the J call TRBJ1-1; 9 nucleotides align to TRBD1. After removal of 2 bases from V and 3 bases from J, the junction contained 7 bases not matched to a gene. Per the germline V gene, CDR1 is KGHSH and CDR2 is LQKENI. The CDR3 is 16 residues long. In DNA, the CDR3 is TGTGCCAGCTCACCAAGTACAGGGGGCATGGACACTGAAGCTTTCTTT. Translated: CASSPSTGGMDTEAFF.

This clonotype was detected a few times. The chain is built from TRBV7-6 and TRBJ2-2, with 9 bases aligning to TRBD2. Germline CDR1 and CDR2: SGHVS and FNYEAQ. The V and J ends lost 1 base and 5 bases, in that order; junction bases with no gene match: 20. This CDR3 spans 21 amino acids. In nucleotides, the CDR3 is TGTGCCAGCAGCTTAGGACAAGCGGGGGGTAAACGCAATCGCCTAACCGGGGAGCTGTTTTTT. It yields the protein CASSLGQAGGKRNRLTGELFF.

This chain uses TRBV10-3 with TRBJ2-1; 16 bases map to TRBD2. The CDR3 length is 16 residues. Per germline, CDR1 ENHRY and CDR2 SYGVKD. Trimming at V came to 10 bases and at J to 5 bases, leaving 8 bases not matched to a gene. In DNA, the CDR3 is TGTGCCACGGGACTAGCGGGAGGGCGGGTAAACAATGAGCAGTTCTTC. The encoded protein is CATGLAGGRVNNEQFF.

This clonotype was counted ten times or more. The V call is TRBV6-1, the J call TRBJ2-3; 8 bases are a match to TRBD2. The CDR3 runs 18 residues. Trimming cost V 9 bases and J 0 bases; bases outside gene matches: 17. Germline assignment: CDR1 MNHNS and CDR2 SASEGT. The CDR3 spells CASSPPVSASGSTDTQYF. CDR3 sequence (DNA): TGTGCCAGTAGCCCCCCAGTTTCGGCTAGCGGGAGCACAGATACGCAGTATTTT.

The rearrangement links TRBV2 to TRBJ2-1; D is unresolved. V lost 7 bases, J lost 9 bases, and 16 bases lay in between. Germline CDR1 reads SNHLY; CDR2 reads FYNNEI. There are 13 residues in the CDR3. The CDR3 loop is CASIFYAYGEQFF. CDR3 bases: TGTGCCAGCATTTTCTATGCCTACGGTGAGCAGTTCTTC.

This clonotype appeared many times. This chain links TRBV27 with TRBJ1-2, with D possibly matching TRBD1 (5 bases). Germline CDR1 MNHEY, CDR2 SMNVEV (reference sequence). This CDR3 region has 14 residues. The germline V and J ends were trimmed by 5 bases and 2 bases, with 12 bases remaining between them. This chain's CDR3 is CASSPVGVNYGYTF. DNA of the CDR3: TGTGCCAGCAGTCCAGTAGGGGTGAACTATGGCTACACCTTC.